This TCR beta chain was captured by sequencing in a study of T-cell memory formation after mild COVID-19 (dated by TCRdb to about 2021). About the study as a whole: Most TCR sequence clusters were specific to one of the two donors. The cohort was made up of two young adult volunteers, one female and one male, who were previously healthy. T-cell clones expanding and contracting after mild COVID-19 in a couple of donors were tracked by longitudinal TCRalpha and TCRbeta repertoire sequencing. What the authors observed across the whole study: The second-wave clones that peaked on day 37 were not confirmed to be SARS-CoV-2 specific. Some responding clones were detected in pre-infection memory, which suggested that pre-existing cross-reactive memory T cells had joined the SARS-CoV-2 response. From day 15 to 85, contracting clones showed balanced CD4/CD8 phenotypes, whereas a second wave of clones that expanded from day 15 to 37 leaned towards CD4+. Contracting CD4+ clones turned up mainly in the CM and EM memory subsets, whereas EMRA was where CD8+ clones were enriched. The study covered only two mild cases, and larger cohorts including severe cases with pre-infection samples were considered necessary.

Ficoll-Paque density gradient centrifugation was used to isolate PBMCs. Deletion took 0 bases off V and 3 bases off J, with a span of 5 bases between the germline ends. Via the germline V gene, CDR1 is MNHEY and CDR2 SVGAGI. The CDR3, cysteine through phenylalanine, is 13 amino acids long. Of the read, only the CDR3 DNA is kept; its 39 bases are in frame from base 1. Points on this clonotype: The antigen this receptor binds is unknown. The input lacks base qualities; no much larger clone sits a single base away.

Data came from an Illumina NovaSeq 6000. Using 5'RACE with constant-segment primers, TCRalpha and TCRbeta cDNA libraries were constructed, with sample barcodes and unique molecular identifiers added in the process. RNA was extracted from every sample with Trizol reagent. Libraries were amplified in two PCR steps, with a second sample barcode and Illumina TruSeq adapters added in the second step. Sequencing of libraries was performed on an Illumina NovaSeq with 2 x 150 bp paired-end reads. As for the original processing: The reads were demultiplexed and collapsed into UMI-guided consensus sequences using migec v1.2.7. Using mixcr v2.1.11, UMI consensuses were aligned to TRA and TRB V and J templates and then assembled into clonotypes. A clonotype was counted as expanded or contracted only if both edgeR and NoisET called the change significant, with noise models trained on biological replicates. For edgeR calls, the cutoffs were a false discovery rate-adjusted p below 0.01 and a log2 fold-change threshold of 1. As an exploratory analysis of dynamics, max-normalized trajectories of the 1000 most abundant clonotypes were examined with PCA combined with hierarchical clustering. The CD4 or CD8 phenotype of responding clones was assigned using the separately sequenced CD4+ and CD8+ repertoires. TCRdb cleaned the public reads at Q25 with fastp, built clones with MiXCR and kept in-frame beta chains. Each CDR3 protein gets just one entry, which takes the most common genes and DNA from the rows behind it. The V and J calls shown here were made by TCRdb, not taken from the authors' results. This sample holds approximately 190,000 distinct CDR3 sequences; approximately 20% were observed only once. The biggest ten clones account for 2% to 2.5% of the sample.

Sequenced: PBMCs or a T cell subset sorted from them (not recorded which). This TCR was recovered from an adult woman who had mild COVID-19 (a few samples of this study predate the infection). The sample titles of this study are shuffled in the database, so cell type and time point are left out; the donor was told from shared clones. In this chain, TRBV6-5 is recombined with TRBJ1-1, with no reliable assignment of the D segment. The CDR3 has the sequence CASSYSVYTEAFF. In nucleotides, the sequence is TGTGCCAGCAGTTACTCGGTGTACACTGAAGCTTTCTTT.